This T cell receptor beta chain stems from a study of cytomegalovirus exposure and HLA in healthy donors. PCR was performed using 60 Vbeta and 13 Jbeta primers. Sequencing used immunoSEQ multiplex PCR; TCRdb keeps in-frame clones, though not all of them. Of approximately 85,000 clones listed, about four fifths were seen once; the top ten hold around 6.7%. The source is a man under 40 in good health and CMV-seronegative. The sequenced material came from PBMCs.

The DNA for the CDR3 is TGCGCCAGCAGCCCCACGACAGGGGTTAGCAATCAGCCCCAGCATTTT. The encoded protein is CASSPTTGVSNQPQHF. J is TRBJ1-5 and V is TRBV5-1; 8 positions agree with TRBD1. The CDR3 is made up of 16 amino acids. The germline V gene encodes CDR1 SGHRS and CDR2 YFSETQ. The V segment lost 4 bases and the J segment 0 bases; nucleotides outside the gene matches: 6.